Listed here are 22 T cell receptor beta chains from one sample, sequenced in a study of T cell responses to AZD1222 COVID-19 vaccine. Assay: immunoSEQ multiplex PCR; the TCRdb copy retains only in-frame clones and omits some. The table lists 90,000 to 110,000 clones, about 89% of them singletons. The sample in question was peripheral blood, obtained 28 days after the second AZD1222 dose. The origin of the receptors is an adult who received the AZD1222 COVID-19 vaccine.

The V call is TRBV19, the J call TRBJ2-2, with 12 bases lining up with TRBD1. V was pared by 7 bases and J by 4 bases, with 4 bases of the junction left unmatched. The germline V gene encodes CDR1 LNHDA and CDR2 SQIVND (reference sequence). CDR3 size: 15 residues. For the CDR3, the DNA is TGTGCCAGTACCAGGGACAGGGGGCTCACCGGGGAGCTGTTTTTT. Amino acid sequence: CASTRDRGLTGELFF.

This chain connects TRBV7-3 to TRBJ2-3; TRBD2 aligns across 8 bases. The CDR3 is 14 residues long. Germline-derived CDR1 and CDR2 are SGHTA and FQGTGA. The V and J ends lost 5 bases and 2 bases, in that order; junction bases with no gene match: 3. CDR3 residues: CASSPGRATDTQYF. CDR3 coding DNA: TGTGCCAGCAGCCCCGGGAGGGCCACAGATACGCAGTATTTT.

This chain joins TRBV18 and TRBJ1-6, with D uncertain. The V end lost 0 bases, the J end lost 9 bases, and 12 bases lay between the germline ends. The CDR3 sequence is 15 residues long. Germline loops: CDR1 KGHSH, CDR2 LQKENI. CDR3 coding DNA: TGTGCCAGCTCACCACCTGACGGAGCCTCTTCACCCCTCCACTTT. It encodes CASSPPDGASSPLHF.

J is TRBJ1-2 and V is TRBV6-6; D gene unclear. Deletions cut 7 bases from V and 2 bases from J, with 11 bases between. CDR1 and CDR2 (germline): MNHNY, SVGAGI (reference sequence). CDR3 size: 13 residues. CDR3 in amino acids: CASIREINYGYTF. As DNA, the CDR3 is TGTGCCAGCATAAGGGAGATAAACTATGGCTACACCTTC.

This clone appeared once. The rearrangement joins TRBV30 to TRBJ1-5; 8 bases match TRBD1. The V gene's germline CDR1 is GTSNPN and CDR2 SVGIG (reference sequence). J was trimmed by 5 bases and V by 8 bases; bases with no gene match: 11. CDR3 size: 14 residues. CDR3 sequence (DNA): TGTGCCACCGCCGGACAGGGAGGTCATCAGCCCCAGCATTTT. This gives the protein CATAGQGGHQPQHF.

The DNA of the CDR3 is TGTGCCAGCAGCTTAAGAGGGGGGATAGAGAGGAGTGAAAAACTGTTTTTT. This gives the protein CASSLRGGIERSEKLFF. V gene TRBV7-2 combines with J gene TRBJ1-4; perhaps TRBD1 as D (6 bases). Trimming pared 2 bases from V and 7 bases from J, leaving 20 bases between. CDR1 is SGHTA, CDR2 FQGNSA, per germline. The CDR3 is 17 amino acids.

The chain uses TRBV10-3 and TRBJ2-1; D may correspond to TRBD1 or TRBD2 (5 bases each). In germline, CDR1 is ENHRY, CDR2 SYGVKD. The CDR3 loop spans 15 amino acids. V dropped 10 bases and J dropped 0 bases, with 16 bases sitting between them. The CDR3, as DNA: TGTGCCACCAACCGGGACCTGAGCTCCTACAATGAGCAGTTCTTC. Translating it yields CATNRDLSSYNEQFF.

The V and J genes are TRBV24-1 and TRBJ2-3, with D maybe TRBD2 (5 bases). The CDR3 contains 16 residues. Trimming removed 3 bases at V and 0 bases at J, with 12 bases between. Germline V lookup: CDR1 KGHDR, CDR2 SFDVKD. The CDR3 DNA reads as TGTGCCACCAGTGATCCGGGATCCAAGAGCACAGATACGCAGTATTTT. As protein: CATSDPGSKSTDTQYF.

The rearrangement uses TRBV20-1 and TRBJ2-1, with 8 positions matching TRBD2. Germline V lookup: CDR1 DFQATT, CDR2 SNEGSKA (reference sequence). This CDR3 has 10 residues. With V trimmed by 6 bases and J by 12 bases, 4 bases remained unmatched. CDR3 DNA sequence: TGCAGTGCAGCGGGAGTTGGGCAGTTCTTC. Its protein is CSAAGVGQFF.

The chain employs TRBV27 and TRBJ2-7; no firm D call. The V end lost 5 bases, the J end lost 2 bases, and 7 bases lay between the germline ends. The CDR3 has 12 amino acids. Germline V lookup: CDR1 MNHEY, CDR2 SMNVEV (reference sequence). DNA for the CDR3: TGTGCCAGCAGTCCCAGGCCCTACGAGCAGTACTTC. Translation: CASSPRPYEQYF.

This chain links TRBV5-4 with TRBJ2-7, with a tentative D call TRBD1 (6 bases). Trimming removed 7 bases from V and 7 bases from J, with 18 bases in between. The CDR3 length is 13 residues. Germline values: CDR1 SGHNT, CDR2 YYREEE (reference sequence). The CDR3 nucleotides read TGTGCCAGCGGAACGAGGGGGTCTCGAGAGCAGTACTTC. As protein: CASGTRGSREQYF.

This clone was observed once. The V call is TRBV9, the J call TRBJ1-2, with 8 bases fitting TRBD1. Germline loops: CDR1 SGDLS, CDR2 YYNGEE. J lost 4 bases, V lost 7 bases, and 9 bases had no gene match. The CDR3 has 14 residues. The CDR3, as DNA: TGTGCCAGCGGCCCCGGGACAGGATCCTATGGCTACACCTTC. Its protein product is CASGPGTGSYGYTF.

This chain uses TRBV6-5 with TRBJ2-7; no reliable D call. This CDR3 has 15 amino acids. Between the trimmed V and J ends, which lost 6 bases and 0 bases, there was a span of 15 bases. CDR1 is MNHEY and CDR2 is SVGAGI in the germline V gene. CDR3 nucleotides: TGTGCCAGCAGCCGAGAGCTGGCTAGCTCCTACGAGCAGTACTTC. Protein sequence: CASSRELASSYEQYF.

In DNA form, the CDR3 reads TGTGCCAGTAGCGTAGGCTATGGCTACACCTTC. This codes for CASSVGYGYTF. The chain joins TRBV19 to TRBJ1-2; D not resolved. The CDR3 has 11 amino acids. CDR1 and CDR2 (germline): LNHDA, SQIVND (reference sequence). V was trimmed by 6 bases and J by 4 bases, leaving 6 bases between them.

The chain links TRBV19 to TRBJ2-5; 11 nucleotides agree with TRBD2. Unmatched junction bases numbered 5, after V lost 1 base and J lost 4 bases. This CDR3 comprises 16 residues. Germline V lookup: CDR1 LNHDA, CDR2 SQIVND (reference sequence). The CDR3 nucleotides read TGTGCCAGTAGTATAGTACTAGCGGGAGTCGGAGAGACCCAGTACTTC. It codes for CASSIVLAGVGETQYF.

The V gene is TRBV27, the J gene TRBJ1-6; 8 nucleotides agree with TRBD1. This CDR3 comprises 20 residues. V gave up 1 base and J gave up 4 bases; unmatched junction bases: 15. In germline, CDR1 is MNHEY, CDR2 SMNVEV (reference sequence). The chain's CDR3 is CASSLYPLTGEGSYNSPLHF. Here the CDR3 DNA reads TGTGCCAGCAGTTTATACCCACTGACAGGGGAAGGATCATATAATTCACCCCTCCACTTT.

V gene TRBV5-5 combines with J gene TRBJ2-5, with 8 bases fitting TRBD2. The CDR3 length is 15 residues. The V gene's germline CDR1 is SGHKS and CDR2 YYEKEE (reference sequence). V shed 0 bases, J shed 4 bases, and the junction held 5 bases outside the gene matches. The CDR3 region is CASSLAGLVRETQYF. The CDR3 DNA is TGTGCCAGCAGCTTGGCGGGACTAGTTAGAGAGACCCAGTACTTC.

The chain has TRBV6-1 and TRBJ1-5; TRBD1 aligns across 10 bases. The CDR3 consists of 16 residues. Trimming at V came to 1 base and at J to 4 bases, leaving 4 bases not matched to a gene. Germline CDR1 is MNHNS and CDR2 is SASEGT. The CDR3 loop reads CASSEGTGGRNQPQHF. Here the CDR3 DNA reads TGTGCCAGCAGTGAAGGGACAGGGGGGAGGAATCAGCCCCAGCATTTT.

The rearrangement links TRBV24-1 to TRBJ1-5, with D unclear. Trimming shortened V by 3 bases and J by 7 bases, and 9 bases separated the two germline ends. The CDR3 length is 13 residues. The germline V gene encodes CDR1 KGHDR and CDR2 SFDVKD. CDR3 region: CATSDPGGQPQHF. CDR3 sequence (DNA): TGTGCCACCAGTGATCCGGGTGGACAGCCCCAGCATTTT.

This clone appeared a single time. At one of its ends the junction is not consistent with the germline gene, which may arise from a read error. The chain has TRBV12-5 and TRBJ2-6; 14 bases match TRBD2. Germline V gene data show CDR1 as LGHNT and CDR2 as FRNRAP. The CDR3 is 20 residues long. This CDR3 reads CASGRPGLAGDHSGANVPTF. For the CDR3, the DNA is TGTGCTAGTGGTAGACCGGGACTAGCGGGAGACCACTCTGGGGCCAACGTCCCGACTTTC.

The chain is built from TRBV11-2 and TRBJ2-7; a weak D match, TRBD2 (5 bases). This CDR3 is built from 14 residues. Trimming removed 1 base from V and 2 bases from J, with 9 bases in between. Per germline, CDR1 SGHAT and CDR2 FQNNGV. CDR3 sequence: CASSLGGSTYEQYF. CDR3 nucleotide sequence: TGTGCCAGCAGCTTAGGTGGGAGTACCTACGAGCAGTACTTC.

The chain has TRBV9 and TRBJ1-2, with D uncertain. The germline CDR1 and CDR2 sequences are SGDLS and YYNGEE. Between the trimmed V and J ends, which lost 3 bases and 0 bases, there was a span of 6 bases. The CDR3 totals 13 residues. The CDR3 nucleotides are TGTGCCAGCAGCGGAGGGACTAACTATGGCTACACCTTC. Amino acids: CASSGGTNYGYTF.